The 9 T cell receptor beta chains given below trace back to one sample, sequenced in a study of blood T cell repertoires in COVID-19. This table comes from immunoSEQ multiplex PCR, and its TCRdb copy is limited to in-frame clones, with some not included. Found here are 150,000 to 200,000 clones, under 90% of them singletons; the top ten hold roughly 19%. The sample consisted of peripheral blood. Source of these receptors: a woman aged 80 or over with acute or convalescent COVID-19.

V usage is TRBV7-2 and J usage is TRBJ2-5; 8 bases are shared with TRBD1. There are 15 residues in the CDR3. J lost 1 base, V lost 3 bases, and 4 bases had no gene match. Per the germline V gene, CDR1 is SGHTA and CDR2 is FQGNSA. CDR3 loop: CASSLQQGVQETQYF. The CDR3 region has the DNA TGTGCCAGCAGCTTGCAACAGGGGGTCCAAGAGACCCAGTACTTC.

The count of this clone is one. This chain links TRBV7-9 with TRBJ2-7; TRBD2 matches at 7 bases. V was clipped by 0 bases and J by 3 bases; unmatched bases: 2. The germline V gene encodes CDR1 SEHNR and CDR2 FQNEAQ (reference sequence). The CDR3 spans 14 residues. DNA of the CDR3: TGTGCCAGCAGCTTAGCGGCGGGAGTCTACGAGCAGTACTTC. Translation: CASSLAAGVYEQYF.

The chain couples TRBV2 to TRBJ2-1; D is possibly TRBD1 (6 bases). Germline-derived CDR1 and CDR2 are SNHLY and FYNNEI. V was trimmed by 4 bases and J by 8 bases, leaving 9 bases between them. This CDR3 comprises 12 residues. The CDR3 reads CASSGTAYEQFF. The CDR3 bases are TGTGCCAGCAGTGGGACAGCGTATGAGCAGTTCTTC.

The CDR3 bases are TGTGCCACCAGTGAGGCGGGCGGCACAGATACGCAGTATTTT. Translating gives CATSEAGGTDTQYF. The gene calls are TRBV24-1 and TRBJ2-3, with D possibly matching TRBD2 (5 bases). V shed 4 bases and J shed 1 base, with 8 bases lying between them. CDR1 is KGHDR, CDR2 SFDVKD, per germline. The length of the CDR3 is 14 residues.

J is TRBJ1-2 and V is TRBV9, with TRBD1 matching 8 bases. CDR1 SGDLS and CDR2 YYNGEE come from the germline V gene. The CDR3 has 13 residues. The junction had 7 bases not matched to a gene; V was cut back by 4 bases and J by 8 bases. The CDR3 region is CASSPRTGSGYTF. As DNA, the CDR3 is TGTGCCAGCAGCCCCCGGACAGGGAGCGGCTACACCTTC.

V gene TRBV15 combines with J gene TRBJ2-7; D perhaps matches TRBD1 (5 bases). The CDR3 is made up of 14 amino acids. Germline CDR1 LNHNV, CDR2 YYDKDF (reference sequence). Trimming left V 1 base short and J 2 bases short, with 9 bases between. The CDR3, as DNA: TGTGCCACCAGCAGAGGCCAGGGAACCTACGAGCAGTACTTC. It is translated as CATSRGQGTYEQYF.

In this sample, this clone turned up once. This chain uses TRBV19 with TRBJ1-1, with TRBD1 identical over 8 bases. This CDR3 region has 14 residues. Germline V lookup: CDR1 LNHDA, CDR2 SQIVND (reference sequence). V lost 5 bases, J lost 11 bases, and 13 bases stayed unmatched. This CDR3 is CASSPKAAGGNAFF. The CDR3 DNA sequence: TGTGCCAGTAGTCCCAAGGCGGCAGGGGGCAATGCTTTCTTT.

The chain is built from TRBV12-3 or TRBV12-4 and TRBJ1-2; tentatively, D is TRBD1 (5 bases). This CDR3 is 12 amino acids long. V shed 2 bases and J shed 12 bases, with 13 bases lying between them. The CDR3 is CASSLIVGGDTF. The CDR3 DNA is TGTGCCAGCAGTTTAATAGTGGGGGGGGACACCTTC.

CDR3 in DNA: TGTGCCAGCAGCTTTCGTGGAGTAGGGGACAGAGTTTCCACCATATATTTT. Its protein is CASSFRGVGDRVSTIYF. The V gene is TRBV5-8, the J gene TRBJ1-3; 7 bases line up with TRBD1. CDR3 length equals 17 residues. V shed 2 bases and J 9 bases; nucleotides not matched to a gene: 17. The germline CDR1 and CDR2 sequences are SGHTS and YDEGEE.